These T cell receptor beta chains were read from a single sample in a study of CD8+ T cells in alopecia areata. The assay was immunoSEQ multiplex PCR, and TCRdb's table has in-frame clones only and misses some. This table has approximately 210,000 clones, about 60% appearing once. Source: CD4+ T cells sorted from blood, taken at week 4, from a patient treated with tofacitinib. The origin of the receptors is a human donor with alopecia areata. Each CDR3 is given with its conserved first and last residue. D genes are given only for firm matches. Size is stated for part of the rows, as once, few or many counts, or as a class when the clone is expanded.

clone size	V gene	J gene	D gene	CDR3 protein	CDR3 DNA
.	TRBV29-1	TRBJ1-1	TRBD1	CSAATGGNTEAFF	TGCAGCGCTGCGACAGGGGGGAACACTGAAGCTTTCTTT
.	TRBV5-6	TRBJ1-2	.	CASSRQPSGYTF	TGTGCCAGCAGTCGACAACCCTCTGGCTACACCTTC
.	TRBV7-9	TRBJ1-4	.	CASSLFVLATNEKLFF	TGTGCCAGCAGCTTGTTCGTCCTTGCAACTAATGAAAAACTGTTTTTT
.	TRBV9	TRBJ2-3	.	CASEAADTQYF	TGTGCCAGCGAAGCTGCAGATACGCAGTATTTT
.	TRBV2	TRBJ1-2	TRBD1	CASRAGGGGVSNYGYTF	TGTGCCAGCAGGGCCGGCGGAGGGGGCGTTTCTAACTATGGCTACACCTTC
.	TRBV7-9	TRBJ2-5	.	CASSLVAETQYF	TGTGCCAGCAGCTTAGTTGCGGAGACCCAGTACTTC
once	TRBV27	TRBJ1-2	.	CASSSGIGRGYTF	TGTGCCAGCAGCTCAGGGATTGGACGGGGCTACACCTTC
.	TRBV28	TRBJ2-3	TRBD2	CASSFGLAGGPDTQYF	TGTGCCAGCAGTTTTGGACTAGCGGGGGGCCCAGATACGCAGTATTTT
few	TRBV29-1	TRBJ2-7	TRBD1	CSVDTGQGADEQYF	TGCAGCGTTGATACGGGACAGGGTGCCGACGAGCAGTACTTC
few	TRBV5-1	TRBJ2-1	TRBD1	CASSPDRGGDEQFF	TGCGCCAGCAGCCCCGACAGGGGAGGCGATGAGCAGTTCTTC
few	TRBV7-9	TRBJ1-3	.	CASSLAGNTIYF	TGTGCCAGCAGCTTAGCCGGAAACACCATATATTTT
few	TRBV28	TRBJ2-7	TRBD2	CASSSASGGIYEQYF	TGTGCCAGCAGTTCGGCTAGCGGGGGGATCTACGAGCAGTACTTC
few	TRBV11-2	TRBJ1-2	TRBD1	CASSLARDRGYTF	TGTGCCAGCAGCTTAGCCCGGGACAGAGGCTACACCTTC
few	TRBV5-1	TRBJ2-2	.	CASSPGTPNTGELFF	TGCGCCAGCAGCCCGGGGACCCCGAACACCGGGGAGCTGTTTTTT
.	TRBV6-5	TRBJ1-5	TRBD1	CASSSQGNQPQHF	TGTGCCAGCAGTTCACAGGGGAATCAGCCCCAGCATTTT
.	TRBV25-1	TRBJ2-1	TRBD1	CASSDRTGPSYNEQFF	TGTGCCAGCAGTGATCGGACAGGGCCATCATACAATGAGCAGTTCTTC
.	TRBV4-1	TRBJ1-6	.	CASSQESQGSGPLHF	TGCGCCAGCAGCCAAGAATCCCAGGGGAGCGGACCCCTCCACTTT
.	TRBV7-2	TRBJ1-1	.	CASSLGRGTGGTEAFF	TGTGCCAGCAGCTTAGGGCGTGGCACAGGAGGGACTGAAGCTTTCTTT
few	TRBV15	TRBJ2-5	TRBD1	CATSRGVGQGQETQYF	TGTGCCACCAGCAGAGGAGTCGGACAGGGACAAGAGACCCAGTACTTC
.	TRBV2	TRBJ2-5	TRBD2	CASSGGLAIETQYF	TGTGCCAGCAGTGGGGGACTAGCAATAGAGACCCAGTACTTC
.	TRBV30	TRBJ1-2	TRBD1	CAWSPGQAYGYTF	TGTGCCTGGAGTCCGGGACAGGCCTATGGCTACACCTTC
.	TRBV7-8	TRBJ2-1	TRBD2	CASDPGGGDYNEQFF	TGTGCCAGTGACCCGGGCGGGGGAGACTACAATGAGCAGTTCTTC
.	TRBV11-2	TRBJ2-5	.	CASSIQRASAETQYF	TGTGCCAGCAGTATACAGCGGGCTTCCGCGGAGACCCAGTACTTC
few	TRBV6-5	TRBJ2-3	.	CASSYQRDTDTQYF	TGTGCCAGCAGTTACCAGAGAGACACAGATACGCAGTATTTT
.	TRBV7-2	TRBJ2-7	TRBD1	CASSSTGPYEQYF	TGTGCCAGCAGCTCGACAGGGCCCTACGAGCAGTACTTC
.	TRBV7-8	TRBJ2-6	TRBD1	CASSPLPGTAANVLTF	TGTGCCAGCAGCCCCCTACCCGGGACAGCGGCCAACGTCCTGACTTTC
.	TRBV4-3	TRBJ2-7	.	CASSQTTGLYEQYF	TGCGCCAGCAGCCAGACGACAGGTCTCTACGAGCAGTACTTC
.	TRBV13	TRBJ1-1	TRBD1	CASSFLGGTANYAEAFF	TGTGCCAGCAGCTTCCTCGGAGGGACAGCCAATTATGCTGAAGCTTTCTTT
.	TRBV30	TRBJ1-2	TRBD1	CAWSTGTGKYTF	TGTGCCTGGAGTACCGGGACAGGGAAATACACCTTC
once	TRBV7-2	TRBJ1-2	.	CASSTNLRQQHYGYTF	TGTGCCAGCAGCACTAACTTGAGGCAGCAGCACTATGGCTACACCTTC
.	TRBV4-1	TRBJ1-2	.	CASSRPGVYGYTF	TGCGCCAGCAGCCGCCCAGGGGTCTATGGCTACACCTTC
once	TRBV29-1	TRBJ2-1	.	CSVDRVEGDNPYNEQFF	TGCAGCGTTGATCGGGTGGAAGGAGACAACCCCTACAATGAGCAGTTCTTC
.	TRBV15	TRBJ2-5	.	CATSSEQGGGETQYF	TGTGCCACCAGCAGCGAACAGGGTGGTGGAGAGACCCAGTACTTC
.	TRBV4-2	TRBJ2-1	TRBD2	CASSRSSREGSREQFF	TGTGCCAGCAGCCGATCCTCTAGGGAGGGGAGTCGGGAGCAGTTCTTC
.	TRBV19	TRBJ2-1	TRBD2	CASRTSSGGYNEQFF	TGTGCCAGTCGGACTTCTAGCGGGGGTTACAATGAGCAGTTCTTC
.	TRBV2	TRBJ1-1	.	CASSGIPNTEAFF	TGTGCCAGCAGCGGAATTCCGAACACTGAAGCTTTCTTT
.	TRBV5-4	TRBJ2-3	.	CASSFPLERTGTDTQYF	TGTGCCAGCAGCTTCCCTCTCGAGCGTACCGGCACAGATACGCAGTATTTT
.	TRBV6-5	TRBJ1-1	TRBD1	CASSLDRSTEAFF	TGTGCCAGCAGCCTGGACAGGAGCACTGAAGCTTTCTTT
.	TRBV10-3	TRBJ1-6	.	CATLPQYNSPLHF	TGTGCCACCCTCCCCCAGTATAATTCACCCCTCCACTTT
.	TRBV15	TRBJ2-6	.	CATSRDRHTGANVLTF	TGTGCCACCAGCAGAGATAGGCACACTGGGGCCAACGTCCTGACTTTC
few	TRBV6-1	TRBJ2-6	.	CASIAPGSGANVLTF	TGTGCCAGCATCGCCCCGGGATCTGGGGCCAACGTCCTGACTTTC
.	TRBV6-5	TRBJ1-1	TRBD1	CASSYSKGGGGTEAFF	TGTGCCAGCAGTTACTCGAAGGGAGGGGGCGGGACTGAAGCTTTCTTT
.	TRBV5-1	TRBJ2-3	TRBD1	CASSVTGTSTDTQYF	TGCGCCAGCAGTGTGACAGGGACCAGCACAGATACGCAGTATTTT
.	TRBV29-1	TRBJ2-1	.	CSVPRWDGYNEQFF	TGCAGCGTCCCCAGGTGGGATGGCTACAATGAGCAGTTCTTC
.	TRBV30	TRBJ1-1	.	CAWSVREGRGTEAFF	TGTGCCTGGAGTGTTAGGGAGGGAAGGGGAACTGAAGCTTTCTTT
.	TRBV30	TRBJ2-3	.	CAWGARTDTQYF	TGTGCCTGGGGGGCCCGCACAGATACGCAGTATTTT
few	TRBV7-9	TRBJ2-1	TRBD2	CASSSPFRGGPGIEQFF	TGTGCCAGCAGCTCCCCCTTCCGGGGGGGGCCGGGTATTGAGCAGTTCTTC
.	TRBV30	TRBJ2-3	.	CAWKELDTQYF	TGTGCCTGGAAGGAACTCGATACGCAGTATTTT
.	TRBV15	TRBJ1-2	.	CATSRVRTENGYTF	TGTGCCACCAGCAGAGTCCGGACGGAGAATGGCTACACCTTC
.	TRBV7-9	TRBJ1-2	.	CASSLSTGVMYGYTF	TGTGCCAGCAGCCTTTCGACGGGGGTTATGTATGGCTACACCTTC
.	TRBV29-1	TRBJ1-1	.	CSASGISNTEAFF	TGCAGCGCCTCAGGGATCTCCAACACTGAAGCTTTCTTT
.	TRBV4-1	TRBJ2-5	TRBD2	CASSQMVAGGPRETQYF	TGCGCCAGCAGCCAGATGGTAGCGGGGGGTCCTAGGGAGACCCAGTACTTC